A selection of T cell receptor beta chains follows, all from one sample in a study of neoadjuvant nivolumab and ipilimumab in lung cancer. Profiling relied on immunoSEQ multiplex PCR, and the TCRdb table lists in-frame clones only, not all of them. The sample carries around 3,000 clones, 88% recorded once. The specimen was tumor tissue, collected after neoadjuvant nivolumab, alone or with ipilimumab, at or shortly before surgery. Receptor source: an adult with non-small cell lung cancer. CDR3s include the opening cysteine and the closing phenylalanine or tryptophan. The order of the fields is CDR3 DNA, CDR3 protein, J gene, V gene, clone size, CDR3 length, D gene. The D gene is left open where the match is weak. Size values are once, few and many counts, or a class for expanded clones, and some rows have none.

CDR3nt: TGCAGCGTTAGACTAGCGGGAGGGCCGGGGGAGCAGTACTTC
CDR3aa: CSVRLAGGPGEQYF
j_gene: TRBJ2-7
v_gene: TRBV29-1
abundance: -
len: 14
d_gene: TRBD2

CDR3nt: TGTGCCAGCAGCCCAAGGACTAGCGGGACCTACGAGCAGTACTTC
CDR3aa: CASSPRTSGTYEQYF
j_gene: TRBJ2-7
v_gene: TRBV7-2
abundance: -
len: 15
d_gene: TRBD2

CDR3nt: TGCGCCAGCAGCTTGGAGGGGGCGGACTACGAGCAGTACTTC
CDR3aa: CASSLEGADYEQYF
j_gene: TRBJ2-7
v_gene: TRBV5-1
abundance: -
len: 14
d_gene: TRBD1

CDR3nt: TGTGCCAGCAGTTACTTAAAGGGACTAGCGGGACTCGGATTTTTC
CDR3aa: CASSYLKGLAGLGFF
j_gene: TRBJ2-7
v_gene: TRBV6-6
abundance: -
len: 15
d_gene: TRBD2

CDR3nt: TGCAGCGGAGCCGAGAGGGCCAAAAACATTCAGTACTTC
CDR3aa: CSGAERAKNIQYF
j_gene: TRBJ2-4
v_gene: TRBV29-1
abundance: -
len: 13
d_gene: -

CDR3nt: TGTGCCAGCAGCTCCGGGACAGGGAGGGCTAATGAAAAACTGTTTTTT
CDR3aa: CASSSGTGRANEKLFF
j_gene: TRBJ1-4
v_gene: TRBV2
abundance: -
len: 16
d_gene: TRBD1

CDR3nt: TGTGCCAGCAGTTACTCGACAGGGACCTCTAACTATGGCTACACCTTC
CDR3aa: CASSYSTGTSNYGYTF
j_gene: TRBJ1-2
v_gene: TRBV6-5
abundance: -
len: 16
d_gene: TRBD1

CDR3nt: TGTGCCTGGGGGACAGGGAGCTCTGGAAACACCATATATTTT
CDR3aa: CAWGTGSSGNTIYF
j_gene: TRBJ1-3
v_gene: TRBV30
abundance: -
len: 14
d_gene: TRBD1

CDR3nt: TGTGCCAGTAGTATGGCAGAGAACAATGAGCAGTTCTTC
CDR3aa: CASSMAENNEQFF
j_gene: TRBJ2-1
v_gene: TRBV19
abundance: -
len: 13
d_gene: -

CDR3nt: TGTGCCAGCAGCTTCCGGGACATTCAGCCCCAGCATTTT
CDR3aa: CASSFRDIQPQHF
j_gene: TRBJ1-5
v_gene: TRBV7-2
abundance: -
len: 13
d_gene: -

CDR3nt: TGTGCTAGTGGTTCCCGACCGGGGCTAGCGGGAGGCTATGAGCAGTTCTTC
CDR3aa: CASGSRPGLAGGYEQFF
j_gene: TRBJ2-1
v_gene: TRBV12-5
abundance: -
len: 17
d_gene: TRBD2

CDR3nt: TGTGCCAGCAGCTTAAAAGGCAGTTACACTGAAGCTTTCTTT
CDR3aa: CASSLKGSYTEAFF
j_gene: TRBJ1-1
v_gene: TRBV7-2
abundance: once
len: 14
d_gene: -

CDR3nt: TGTGCCAGCAGACGATACCCATTTCGCGTAGGGGAAAGCAATCAGCCCCAGCATTTT
CDR3aa: CASRRYPFRVGESNQPQHF
j_gene: TRBJ1-5
v_gene: TRBV28
abundance: -
len: 19
d_gene: -

CDR3nt: TGTGCCAGCTGTATTGGGGGGGCGGGTGGTTATAGCAATCAGCCCCAGCATTTT
CDR3aa: CASCIGGAGGYSNQPQHF
j_gene: TRBJ1-5
v_gene: TRBV6-4
abundance: once
len: 18
d_gene: -

CDR3nt: TGTGCCAGCTCACCACAGGGGCTTGGCACTGAAGCTTTCTTT
CDR3aa: CASSPQGLGTEAFF
j_gene: TRBJ1-1
v_gene: TRBV18
abundance: -
len: 14
d_gene: -

CDR3nt: TGTGCCAGCAGTGCTGGAACTCAGCCGACGGGGGAGCAGTACTTC
CDR3aa: CASSAGTQPTGEQYF
j_gene: TRBJ2-7
v_gene: TRBV6-1
abundance: -
len: 15
d_gene: -

CDR3nt: TGTGCCAGTAGTACAGCAGGGGCCACTGAAGCTTTCTTT
CDR3aa: CASSTAGATEAFF
j_gene: TRBJ1-1
v_gene: TRBV19
abundance: -
len: 13
d_gene: -